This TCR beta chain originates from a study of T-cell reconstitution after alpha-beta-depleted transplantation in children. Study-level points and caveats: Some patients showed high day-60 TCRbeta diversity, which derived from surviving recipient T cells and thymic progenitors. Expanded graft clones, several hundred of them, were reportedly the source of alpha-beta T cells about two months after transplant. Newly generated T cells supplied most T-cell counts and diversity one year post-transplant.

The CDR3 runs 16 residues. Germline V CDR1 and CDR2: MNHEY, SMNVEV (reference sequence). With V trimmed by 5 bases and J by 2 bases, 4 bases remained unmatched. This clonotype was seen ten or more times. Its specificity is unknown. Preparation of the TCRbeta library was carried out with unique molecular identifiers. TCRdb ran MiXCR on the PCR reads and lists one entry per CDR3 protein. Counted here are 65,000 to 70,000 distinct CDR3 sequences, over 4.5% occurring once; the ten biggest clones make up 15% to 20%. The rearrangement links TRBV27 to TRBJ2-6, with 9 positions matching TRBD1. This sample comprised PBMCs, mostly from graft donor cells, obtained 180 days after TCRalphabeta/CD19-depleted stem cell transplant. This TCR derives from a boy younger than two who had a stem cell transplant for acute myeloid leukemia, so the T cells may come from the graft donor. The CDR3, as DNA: TGTGCCAGCAGTGCCGGGACAGGGACTGGGGCCAACGTCCTGACTTTC. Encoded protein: CASSAGTGTGANVLTF.